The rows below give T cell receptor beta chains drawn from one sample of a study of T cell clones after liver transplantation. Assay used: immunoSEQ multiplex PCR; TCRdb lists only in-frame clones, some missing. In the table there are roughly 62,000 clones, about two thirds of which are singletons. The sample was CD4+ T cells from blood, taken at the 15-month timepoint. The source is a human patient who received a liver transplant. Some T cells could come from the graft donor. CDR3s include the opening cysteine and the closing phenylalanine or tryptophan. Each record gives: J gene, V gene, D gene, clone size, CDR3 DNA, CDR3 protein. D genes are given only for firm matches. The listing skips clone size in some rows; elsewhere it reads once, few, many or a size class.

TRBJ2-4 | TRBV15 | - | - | TGTGCCACCAGCAGGAGGGTATCGGACAAAAACATTCAGTACTTC | CATSRRVSDKNIQYF
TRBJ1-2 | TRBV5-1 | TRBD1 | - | TGCGCCAGCAGCCCGGACAGGGGGTCTGGCTACACCTTC | CASSPDRGSGYTF
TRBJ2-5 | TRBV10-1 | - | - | TGCGCCAGCAGTGAACAGGGCGAAAAGACCCAGTACTTC | CASSEQGEKTQYF
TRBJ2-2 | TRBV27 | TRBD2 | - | TGTGCCAGCAGAGTGTGGGGGGGGAACACCGGGGAGCTGTTTTTT | CASRVWGGNTGELFF
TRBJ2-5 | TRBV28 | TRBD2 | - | TGTGCCAGCAGTTTGATCCCCGGACTAGCGGACCAAGAGACCCAGTACTTC | CASSLIPGLADQETQYF
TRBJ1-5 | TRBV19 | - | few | TGTGCCAGTACCCTCGGGACCCCTGGTACTGAGCCCCAGCATTTT | CASTLGTPGTEPQHF
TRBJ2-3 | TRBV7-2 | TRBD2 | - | TGTGCCAGCAGCTTACAGTCGGGAGGAGCGACAGATACGCAGTATTTT | CASSLQSGGATDTQYF
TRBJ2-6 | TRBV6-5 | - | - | TGTGCCAGCAGTTACTCGTTTCGGGGTGCCAACGTCCTGACTTTC | CASSYSFRGANVLTF
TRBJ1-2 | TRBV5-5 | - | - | TGTGCCAGCCAACTGGCGGGGGGCGATGGCTACACCTTC | CASQLAGGDGYTF
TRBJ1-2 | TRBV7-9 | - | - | TGTGCCAGCAGTTTAGGGTCCCAAACAGGGACCGTCTATGGCTACACCTTC | CASSLGSQTGTVYGYTF
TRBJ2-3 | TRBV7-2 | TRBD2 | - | TGTGCCAGCAGCCTCTTACGAGCGGGAGGCCATGGGGAGCAGTATTTT | CASSLLRAGGHGEQYF
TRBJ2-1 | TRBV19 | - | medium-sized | TGTGCCAGTAGTATCGGGGTTCGCAATGAGCAGTTCTTC | CASSIGVRNEQFF
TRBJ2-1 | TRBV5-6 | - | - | TGTGCCAGCAGCTTAAGGCTCCTGGATCCCTACAATGAGCAGTTCTTC | CASSLRLLDPYNEQFF
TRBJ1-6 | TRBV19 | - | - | TGTGCCAGTAGTCCAAGGGACTCCTATAATTCACCCCTCCACTTT | CASSPRDSYNSPLHF
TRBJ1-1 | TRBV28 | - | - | TGTGCCAGCAGTTTTCCGGGCCTGAACACTGAAGCTTTCTTT | CASSFPGLNTEAFF
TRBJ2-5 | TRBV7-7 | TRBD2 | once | TGTGCTAGCAGCTTAGCTGCGTCTAGCGGGATGGAGACCCAGTACTTC | CASSLAASSGMETQYF
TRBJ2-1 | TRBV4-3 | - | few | TGCGCCAGCAGCCAAGCCCCCAAAGCTAGGCCCCATGAGCAGTTCTTC | CASSQAPKARPHEQFF
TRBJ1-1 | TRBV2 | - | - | TGTGCCAGCAGGCAGTCCTCGACAGTGGGTGAAGCTTTCTTT | CASRQSSTVGEAFF
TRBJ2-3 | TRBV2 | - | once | TGTGCCAGTAAGGCGGGGCTTAGCACAGATACGCAGTATTTT | CASKAGLSTDTQYF
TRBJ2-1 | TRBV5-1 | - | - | TGCGCCAGCAGCAGTTACAATGAGCAGTTCTTC | CASSSYNEQFF
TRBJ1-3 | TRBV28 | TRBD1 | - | TGTGCCAGCAGTTTATCGGGACAGGCCATTCAGGGAAACACCATATATTTT | CASSLSGQAIQGNTIYF
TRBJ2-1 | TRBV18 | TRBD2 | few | TGTGCCAGCTCACCGCGACTAGCGGGAGGATACAATGAGCAGTTCTTC | CASSPRLAGGYNEQFF
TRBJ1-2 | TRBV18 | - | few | TGTGCCAGCTCACCAGGCCAGTCAAATGGCTACACCTTC | CASSPGQSNGYTF
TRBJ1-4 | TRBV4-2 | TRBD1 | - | TGTGCCAGCAGCCAAGATCAGATTAACAGGGGACTTGCAACTAATGAAAAACTGTTTTTT | CASSQDQINRGLATNEKLFF
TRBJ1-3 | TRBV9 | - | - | TGTGCCAGCAGCATATCGGCTGGAAACACCATATATTTT | CASSISAGNTIYF
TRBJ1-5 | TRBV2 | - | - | TGTGCCAGCAGTAAACTTCCCTCCCAGGGCAATCAGCCCCAGCATTTT | CASSKLPSQGNQPQHF
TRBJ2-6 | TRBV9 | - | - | TGTGCCAGCAGCCTCGACCCCTCTGGGGCCAACGTCCTGACTTTC | CASSLDPSGANVLTF
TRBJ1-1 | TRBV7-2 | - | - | TGTGCCAGCAGAGGTGGGGGGTCGAACACTGAAGCTTTCTTT | CASRGGGSNTEAFF
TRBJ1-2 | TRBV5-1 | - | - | TGCGCCAGCAGCTTGGTCCTCGGTTCTGGCTACACCTTC | CASSLVLGSGYTF
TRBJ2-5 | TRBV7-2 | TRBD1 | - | TGTGCCAGCAGCTCAAGACAGGGTTCGGAGACCCAGTACTTC | CASSSRQGSETQYF
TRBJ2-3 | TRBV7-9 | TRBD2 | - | TGTGCCAGCAGCTTAGCGGGAGGGCCCACAGATACGCAGTATTTT | CASSLAGGPTDTQYF
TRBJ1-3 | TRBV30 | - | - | TGTGCCTGGAGCCCGGGGGGTACTGGAAACACCATATATTTT | CAWSPGGTGNTIYF
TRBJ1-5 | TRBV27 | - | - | TGTGCCAGCAGTTTTAGGACGGGCGCACAGCCCCAGCATTTT | CASSFRTGAQPQHF
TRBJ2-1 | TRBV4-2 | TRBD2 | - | TGTGCCAGCAGCCAACGGGGCGGGGGGAATGAGCAGTTCTTC | CASSQRGGGNEQFF
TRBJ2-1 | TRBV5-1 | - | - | TGCGCCAGCAGAGAGGGATCGGACAATGAGCAGTTCTTC | CASREGSDNEQFF
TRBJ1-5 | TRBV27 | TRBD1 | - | TGTGCCAGCAGTTTTGACAGGGCCCAGCCCCAGCATTTT | CASSFDRAQPQHF
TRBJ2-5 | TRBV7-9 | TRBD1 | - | TGTGCCAGCAGCTCCGGGGCAGGGGGTTTCGAAGAGACCCAGTACTTC | CASSSGAGGFEETQYF
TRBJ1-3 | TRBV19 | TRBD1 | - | TGTGCCACTAGACAGGGGCAGGGAAACACCATATATTTT | CATRQGQGNTIYF
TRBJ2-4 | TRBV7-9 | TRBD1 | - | TGTGCCAGCAGCGCACAGGGGATGGGTGGAAACATTCAGTACTTC | CASSAQGMGGNIQYF
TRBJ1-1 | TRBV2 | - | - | TGTGCCAGCAGTGCCCAAGAACAGGGTACTGAAGCTTTCTTT | CASSAQEQGTEAFF
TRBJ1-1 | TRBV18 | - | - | TGTGCCAGCTCACCTCAGACACAGAACACTGAAGCTTTCTTT | CASSPQTQNTEAFF
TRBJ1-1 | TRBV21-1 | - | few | TGTGCCAGCAGCACGGAGGCTTTCTTT | CASSTEAFF
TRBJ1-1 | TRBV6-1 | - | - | TGTGCCAGCAGTGACGATGTGAACACTGAAGCTTTCTTT | CASSDDVNTEAFF
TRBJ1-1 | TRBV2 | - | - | TGTGCCAGGAAAAAACGGAACACTGAAGCTTTCTTT | CARKKRNTEAFF
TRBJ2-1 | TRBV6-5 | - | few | TGTGCCAGCAGACTGGGTTATGGGACCACCAATGAGCAGTTCTTC | CASRLGYGTTNEQFF
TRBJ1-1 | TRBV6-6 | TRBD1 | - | TGTGCCAGCAGTTATCAGGGGGCGAGAGCTGAAGCTTTCTTT | CASSYQGARAEAFF
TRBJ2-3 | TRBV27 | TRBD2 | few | TGTGCCAGCAGTCCCAGGCTAGCGGGGGATACGCAGTATTTT | CASSPRLAGDTQYF
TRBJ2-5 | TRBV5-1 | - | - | TGCGCCAGCAGCTTACAACAAGAGACCCAGTACTTC | CASSLQQETQYF
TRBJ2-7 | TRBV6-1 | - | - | TGTGCCAGCAGTCAATATACGGACTTCTCCTACGAGCAGTACTTC | CASSQYTDFSYEQYF
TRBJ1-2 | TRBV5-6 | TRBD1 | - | TGTGCCAGCAGCCTCCCGGGACAGCTTAACTATGGCTACACCTTC | CASSLPGQLNYGYTF
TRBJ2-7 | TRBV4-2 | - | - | TGTGCCAGCAGCCAAGAAGGGGCGAGGGGTCTACTTTCCTACGAGCAGTACTTC | CASSQEGARGLLSYEQYF